These 26 T cell receptor beta chains originate from one sample sequenced in a study of T-cell reconstitution after alpha-beta-depleted transplantation in children. Molecular barcoding with unique molecular identifiers was used for the TCRbeta library. In TCRdb, the PCR reads were re-called with MiXCR into one record per CDR3 protein. In the table there are over 200,000 distinct CDR3 sequences, about a tenth of which are singletons. Sequences were derived from PBMCs from the stem cell graft donor, sampled from the stem cell graft. Receptor source: a human donor who donated a stem cell graft to a child with acute lymphoblastic leukemia.

V and J are TRBV6-1 and TRBJ2-1, with D tentatively TRBD1 (6 bases). In germline, CDR1 is MNHNS, CDR2 SASEGT. The CDR3 contains 16 residues. Trimming cost V 3 bases and J 8 bases, with 20 bases left between them. CDR3 amino acids: CASSDAGTSGGDEQFF. In DNA, the CDR3 is TGTGCCAGCAGTGATGCCGGGACCAGTGGGGGCGATGAGCAGTTCTTC.

V usage is TRBV5-6 and J usage is TRBJ2-7, with 9 bases that match TRBD1. J was trimmed by 3 bases and V by 4 bases; bases with no gene match: 5. The germline gives CDR1 SGHDT, CDR2 YYEEEE. The CDR3 spans 14 residues. CDR3 protein: CASSVNRGRYEQYF. The CDR3 DNA is TGTGCCAGCAGCGTCAACAGGGGGCGCTACGAGCAGTACTTC. Filled out from reference TRBV5-6 and TRBJ2-7, the complete variable domain reads DAGVTQSPTHLIKTRGQQVTLRCSPKSGHDTVSWYQQALGQGPQFIFQYYEEEERQRGNFPDRFSGHQFPNYSSELNVNALLLGDSALYLCASSVNRGRYEQYFGPGTRLTVT.

This clonotype was seen more than once but under ten times. The V call is TRBV7-2, the J call TRBJ2-1; D assignment may be TRBD1 or TRBD2 (6 bases each). Trimming took off 5 bases at V and 4 bases at J, with 18 bases between the two ends. Germline CDR1 SGHTA, CDR2 FQGNSA. This CDR3 is built from 16 residues. The CDR3 DNA sequence: TGTGCCAGCAGCCCACAACAGGGAAGCGGGTACAATGAGCAGTTCTTC. This translates into CASSPQQGSGYNEQFF. Together with reference TRBV7-2 and TRBJ2-1, the CDR3 gives the full variable domain: GAGVSQSPSNKVTEKGKDVELRCDPISGHTALYWYRQSLGQGLEFLIYFQGNSAPDKSGLPSDRFSAERTGGSVSTLTIQRTQQEDSAVYLCASSPQQGSGYNEQFFGPGTRLTVL.

This clonotype occurred a few times. The gene calls are TRBV7-9 and TRBJ2-1; 9 bases match TRBD2. The CDR3 contains 17 residues. The germline gives CDR1 SEHNR, CDR2 FQNEAQ (reference sequence). V dropped 4 bases and J dropped 5; count of bases not matched to a gene: 12. The CDR3 region is CASSSRGGQGRNNEQFF. Written as DNA, the CDR3 is TGTGCCAGCAGCTCGCGGGGGGGGCAGGGGAGGAACAATGAGCAGTTCTTC.

This chain joins TRBV28 and TRBJ2-7, with D tentatively TRBD1 (6 bases). Deletions cut 8 bases from V and 1 base from J, with 9 bases between. CDR1 MDHEN and CDR2 SYDVKM come from the germline V gene. There are 12 residues in the CDR3. This CDR3 reads CASHTGSYEQYF. CDR3 sequence (DNA): TGTGCCAGCCATACAGGGTCCTACGAGCAGTACTTC.

To note about this clonotype: Given the absence of the conserved phenylalanine or tryptophan at the CDR3 end, a read error is likely. V and J are TRBV5-1 and TRBJ2-2; D is uncertain. CDR3 length: 14 residues. Trimming left V 0 bases short and J 0 bases short, with 3 bases between. Germline V CDR1 and CDR2: SGHRS, YFSETQ. This chain's CDR3 is CASSLAPNTGELFY. The CDR3 coding sequence is TGCGCCAGCAGCTTGGCACCGAACACCGGGGAGCTGTTTTAT.

This clonotype appeared a few times. This chain links TRBV9 with TRBJ2-1; 7 nucleotides line up with TRBD2. The V and J ends lost 0 bases and 0 bases, in that order; junction bases with no gene match: 3. Germline CDR1 and CDR2: SGDLS and YYNGEE. The CDR3 sequence is 16 residues long. CDR3 DNA: TGTGCCAGCAGCGTAGTGGGGGGGGGCTCCTACAATGAGCAGTTCTTC. Its translation: CASSVVGGGSYNEQFF. Full variable domain (rest looked up from reference TRBV9 and TRBJ2-1): DSGVTQTPKHLITATGQRVTLRCSPRSGDLSVYWYQQSLDQGLQFLIQYYNGEERAKGNILERFSAQQFPDLHSELNLSSLELGDSALYFCASSVVGGGSYNEQFFGPGTRLTVL.

This clonotype was counted many times. The chain carries TRBV12-3 or TRBV12-4 and TRBJ1-2, with 7 bases lining up with TRBD1. The V segment lost 4 bases and the J segment 8 bases; nucleotides outside the gene matches: 7. The CDR3 totals 13 residues. DNA for the CDR3: TGTGCCAGCAGTTGGACAGGCGGTTTGGGCTACACCTTC. This sequence encodes CASSWTGGLGYTF.

Ten or more counts support this clonotype. The chain joins TRBV29-1 to TRBJ2-2, with 8 bases lining up with TRBD1. After removal of 8 bases from V and 2 bases from J, the junction contained 7 bases not matched to a gene. CDR1 and CDR2 (germline): SQVTM, ANQGSEA. The CDR3 is 14 residues long. Here the CDR3 reads CSTSPGGNTGELFF. CDR3 in DNA: TGCAGCACCTCGCCAGGGGGCAACACCGGGGAGCTGTTTTTT.

This clonotype was observed many times. The V and J genes are TRBV7-9 and TRBJ2-7; D not resolved. CDR1 is SEHNR and CDR2 is FQNEAQ in the germline V gene (reference sequence). The CDR3 length is 14 residues. The V gene lost 1 base and the J gene lost 2 bases, with 9 bases spanning the gap. CDR3 loop: CASSLDGGPYEQYF. DNA of the CDR3: TGTGCCAGCAGCTTAGATGGCGGTCCCTACGAGCAGTACTTC.

This clonotype was detected many times. A junction boundary mismatches the germline segment, possibly from a read error. This chain links TRBV20-1 with TRBJ1-6; D is perhaps TRBD1 (5 bases). CDR3 size: 14 residues. Looked up from germline, CDR1 is DFQATT and CDR2 is SNEGSKA (reference sequence). Here the CDR3 DNA reads TGCAGCGCTAAGAAAGGGGTCATTAATTCACCCCTCCACTTT. Encoded protein: CSAKKGVINSPLHF.

The table lists this clonotype with a count of one. V and J are TRBV11-2 and TRBJ2-7; tentative D call: TRBD2 (7 bases). CDR1 is SGHAT and CDR2 is FQNNGV in the germline V gene. CDR3 length equals 12 residues. This CDR3 is CATAGQTYEQYF. The CDR3 DNA reads TGTGCTACAGCGGGACAAACCTACGAGCAGTACTTC.

This clonotype was observed a few times. The chain recombines TRBV12-3 or TRBV12-4 with TRBJ2-1, with TRBD2 matching 10 bases. The CDR3 is 16 residues long. V lost 7 bases and J lost 7; bases outside the gene matches: 13. Here the CDR3 reads CASTLAAGGIFNEQFF. CDR3 DNA sequence: TGTGCCAGCACCCTCGCAGCGGGGGGGATTTTTAATGAGCAGTTCTTC.

This rearrangement joins TRBV20-1 to TRBJ2-4; D remains unclear. V was pared by 1 base and J by 0 bases, with 10 bases between. The CDR3 runs 15 residues. Germline V gene sequence: CDR1 DFQATT, CDR2 SNEGSKA (reference sequence). CDR3 in amino acids: CSARAGTAAKNIQYF. For the CDR3, the DNA is TGCAGTGCTAGAGCCGGCACCGCAGCCAAAAACATTCAGTACTTC.

This sequence joins TRBV20-1 and TRBJ1-2; tentative D call: TRBD1 (5 bases). V shed 3 bases and J shed 8 bases, with 19 bases lying between them. Germline V lookup: CDR1 DFQATT, CDR2 SNEGSKA (reference sequence). The CDR3 covers 14 residues. Here the CDR3 reads CSASPSGVRDGYTF. CDR3 bases: TGCAGTGCTAGTCCCTCGGGAGTCAGGGACGGCTACACCTTC.

J is TRBJ2-7 and V is TRBV18; 11 bases fit TRBD2. The length of the CDR3 is 14 residues. The V and J ends lost 5 bases and 6 bases, in that order; junction bases with no gene match: 6. CDR1 is KGHSH and CDR2 is LQKENI in the germline V gene. In DNA form, the CDR3 reads TGTGCCAGCTCAATAGCGGGGGGGCCGGTCGAGCAGTACTTC. Translation: CASSIAGGPVEQYF.

This clonotype was observed a few times. This chain connects TRBV5-1 to TRBJ2-6, with D possibly matching TRBD1 (6 bases). This CDR3 contains 18 residues. The V end was cut by 4 bases, the J end by 2 bases, with 19 bases between. Germline values: CDR1 SGHRS, CDR2 YFSETQ. Here the CDR3 reads CASSAWSLGGTGANVLTF. In nucleotides, the CDR3 is TGCGCCAGCAGCGCCTGGTCTCTTGGGGGCACTGGGGCCAACGTCCTGACTTTC.

This clonotype appeared a few times. The chain uses TRBV20-1 and TRBJ2-2, with 11 positions matching TRBD1. CDR3 size: 16 residues. Germline V gives CDR1 DFQATT, CDR2 SNEGSKA (reference sequence). V was clipped by 1 base and J by 3 bases; unmatched bases: 4. This CDR3 is CSARVGTGGHTGELFF. The CDR3 DNA follows: TGCAGTGCTAGAGTTGGGACAGGGGGGCACACCGGGGAGCTGTTTTTT.

This clonotype was observed many times. The V and J genes are TRBV27 and TRBJ2-7, with D possibly matching TRBD2 (7 bases). CDR3 length equals 15 residues. V shed 7 bases and J shed 2 bases, with 18 bases lying between them. Germline CDR1 MNHEY, CDR2 SMNVEV (reference sequence). The CDR3, as DNA: TGTGCCAGCACCGCAGGGGTCGGGGGGACCTACGAGCAGTACTTC. Residues: CASTAGVGGTYEQYF.

This clonotype has only a few counts. The chain links TRBV24-1 to TRBJ1-5; 7 nucleotides line up with TRBD1. Germline trimming cut 3 bases from V and 5 bases from J; bases unmatched to any gene: 9. The CDR3 loop spans 16 amino acids. Germline V gene sequence: CDR1 KGHDR, CDR2 SFDVKD. The CDR3 loop reads CATSDPGQDPHQPQHF. CDR3 sequence (DNA): TGTGCCACCAGTGATCCCGGACAGGACCCTCATCAGCCCCAGCATTTT.

This clonotype was seen a few times. V usage is TRBV7-9 and J usage is TRBJ2-5, with D perhaps TRBD2 (5 bases). The V gene lost 1 base and the J gene lost 1 base, with 16 bases spanning the gap. Per the germline V gene, CDR1 is SEHNR and CDR2 is FQNEAQ (reference sequence). This CDR3 has 17 residues. The CDR3 loop is CASSLGSGGRPQETQYF. CDR3 nucleotides: TGTGCCAGCAGCTTAGGATCAGGAGGAAGACCCCAAGAGACCCAGTACTTC.

Many counts were recorded for this clonotype. This chain connects TRBV27 to TRBJ2-5; D might be TRBD1 (6 bases). The CDR3 contains 13 residues. The germline V and J ends were trimmed by 5 bases and 6 bases, with 13 bases remaining between them. Per the germline V gene, CDR1 is MNHEY and CDR2 is SMNVEV (reference sequence). The CDR3 bases are TGTGCCAGCAGTAGGACAGATAGAAAGACCCAGTACTTC. This encodes CASSRTDRKTQYF.

This clonotype has at least ten counts. The DNA for the CDR3 is TGCAGCGTTGTCTTATCGGCGGATTACACTGAAGCTTTCTTT. Translating gives CSVVLSADYTEAFF. The chain combines TRBV29-1 with TRBJ1-1, with no clear D. Germline CDR1 reads SQVTM; CDR2 reads ANQGSEA. V was trimmed by 4 bases and J by 3 bases, leaving 15 bases between them. The length of the CDR3 is 14 residues.

V and J are TRBV7-8 and TRBJ2-2, with TRBD2 as a possible D gene (6 bases). The CDR3 is 15 amino acids. The germline V gene has CDR1 SGHVS and CDR2 FQNEAQ. Deletions cut 6 bases from V and 1 base from J, with 12 bases between. As DNA, the CDR3 is TGTGCCAGCAGACCCGGGACTCAGAACACCGGGGAGCTGTTTTTT. Translated: CASRPGTQNTGELFF. The full variable domain, its missing parts supplied by reference TRBV7-8 and TRBJ2-2, is GAGVSQSPRYKVAKRGQDVALRCDPISGHVSLFWYQQALGQGPEFLTYFQNEAQLDKSGLPSDRFFAERPEGSVSTLKIQRTQQEDSAVYLCASRPGTQNTGELFFGEGSRLTVL.

J is TRBJ2-7 and V is TRBV11-2; D not resolved. This CDR3 spans 11 amino acids. V gave up 7 bases and J gave up 6 bases, with 10 bases separating them. Germline assignment: CDR1 SGHAT and CDR2 FQNNGV. In DNA form, the CDR3 reads TGTGCCAGCACCTCCGCTCGCGAGCAGTACTTC. Its translation: CASTSAREQYF.

Many counts were recorded for this clonotype. The rearrangement links TRBV5-1 to TRBJ2-3, with D unclear. Between the trimmed V and J ends, which lost 0 bases and 4 bases, there was a span of 6 bases. The CDR3 is 13 residues long. From germline, CDR1 is SGHRS and CDR2 YFSETQ. Here the CDR3 DNA reads TGCGCCAGCAGCTTGGTACCGTCAGATACGCAGTATTTT. Protein sequence: CASSLVPSDTQYF. Together with reference TRBV5-1 and TRBJ2-3, the CDR3 gives the full variable domain: KAGVTQTPRYLIKTRGQQVTLSCSPISGHRSVSWYQQTPGQGLQFLFEYFSETQRNKGNFPGRFSGRQFSNSRSEMNVSTLELGDSALYLCASSLVPSDTQYFGPGTRLTVL.